This T cell receptor (beta chain) emerged from a study of Tregs in tolerant kidney transplant recipients. TCRdb's table, derived via immunoSEQ multiplex PCR, lists solely in-frame clones and lacks some. The repertoire holds 70,000 to 95,000 clones, with approximately 90% as singletons. This CDR3 is 14 amino acids long. V trimming: 5 bases; J trimming: 8 bases; junction bases outside the gene matches: 6. Germline assignment: CDR1 SGHAT and CDR2 FQNNGV. Thawed PBMCs were FACS-sorted into unstimulated CD4+CD25+CD127- regulatory T cells, CD4+CD25- non-regulatory cells, CD4 and CD8 cells. Concerning this clone itself: Its antigen is still unknown.

Notes on the study in general: Some patients' samples used different primers over time, so nucleotide sequences weren't comparable. Findings come from small patient numbers and require larger validation.

The chain has TRBV11-2 and TRBJ1-4; TRBD1 matches 9 bases. Sequencing was performed on Tregs from blood, taken before the transplant. The receptor comes from a human donor who received a combined kidney and bone marrow transplant. The CDR3, as DNA: TGTGCCAGCAGCAGAGACAGGGGGGAGGAAAAACTGTTTTTT. Translated: CASSRDRGEEKLFF.